The 18 T cell receptor beta chains given below trace back to one sample, sequenced in a study of graft-versus-host responses after intestinal transplantation. The data were produced by immunoSEQ multiplex PCR, yet TCRdb's version contains in-frame clones alone and is incomplete. The data contain 65,000 to 85,000 clones, around 90% of them singletons. Material: bone marrow, obtained around 720 days after intestinal transplantation. These receptors were obtained from a human patient who received an intestinal transplant, so some T cells may come from the graft donor.

The genes are TRBV7-5 and TRBJ2-7; the table's D gene call, TRBD2, was not cross checked with the DNA. TRBV7-5 is recorded as a pseudogene. There are 14 residues in the CDR3. The CDR3 DNA sequence: TGTGCCAGCAGCTTATTCGAGAGCGACTACGAGCAGTACTTC. This codes for CASSLFESDYEQYF.

The V gene is TRBV6-1, the J gene TRBJ2-3, with D maybe TRBD2 (5 bases). The CDR3 is made up of 14 amino acids. Germline loops: CDR1 MNHNS, CDR2 SASEGT. The ends were cut back, 5 bases at V and 4 bases at J, with 13 bases in the middle. The CDR3 sequence is CASSNEGTADTQYF. The CDR3 nucleotides read TGTGCCAGCAGTAACGAGGGCACCGCAGATACGCAGTATTTT.

CDR3 bases: TGCGCCAGCAGCCAAGCGGGTGGGGATGGGTTAAATGGCTACACCTTC. This gives the protein CASSQAGGDGLNGYTF. The gene calls are TRBV4-1 and TRBJ1-2, with unresolved D. V was trimmed by 1 base and J by 6 bases, leaving 18 bases between them. Germline V lookup: CDR1 MGHRA, CDR2 YSYEKL. The CDR3 spans 16 residues.

Concerning this clone: This specimen includes other DNA sequences encoding the same CDR3. CDR3 region: CASSLGNEQFF. For the CDR3, the DNA is TGTGCCAGCAGCTTGGGCAATGAGCAGTTCTTC. This sequence joins TRBV7-6 and TRBJ2-1, with no clear D. Germline CDR1 and CDR2: SGHVS and FNYEAQ. V shed 3 bases and J shed 6 bases, with 3 bases lying between them. The CDR3 is 11 amino acids.

The chain has TRBV4-1 and TRBJ2-5; D is ambiguous. The CDR3 covers 16 residues. CDR1 is MGHRA and CDR2 is YSYEKL in the germline V gene. Trimming left V 4 bases short and J 2 bases short, with 17 bases between. The CDR3 loop is CASSPLSVRVQETQYF. The CDR3, as DNA: TGCGCCAGCAGCCCTCTCAGTGTTCGGGTGCAAGAGACCCAGTACTTC.

This chain links TRBV6-5 with TRBJ2-5, with TRBD2 as a possible D gene (6 bases). CDR3 size: 15 residues. Germline CDR1 and CDR2: MNHEY and SVGAGI. Trimming removed 8 bases at V and 5 bases at J, with 21 bases between. The CDR3 reads CASGPMGVAGETQYF. The CDR3 nucleotides read TGTGCCAGCGGCCCGATGGGGGTCGCGGGGGAGACCCAGTACTTC.

The chain combines TRBV5-5 with TRBJ2-3; perhaps TRBD1 as D (6 bases). The CDR3 sequence is 15 residues long. Germline CDR1 reads SGHKS; CDR2 reads YYEKEE (reference sequence). V lost 5 bases to trimming and J lost 3 bases, with 16 bases between them. The CDR3 nucleotides are TGTGCCAGCAGTAGGGTTCAGGGGTCAACAGATACGCAGTATTTT. Translated, it gives CASSRVQGSTDTQYF.

The chain is built from TRBV5-4 and TRBJ2-7; 11 bases agree with TRBD2. From germline, CDR1 is SGHNT and CDR2 YYREEE (reference sequence). With V trimmed by 2 bases and J by 6 bases, 10 bases remained unmatched. The CDR3 contains 16 residues. In DNA form, the CDR3 reads TGTGCCAGCAGCTTACAAGAACCGGGACTAGCGGTCGAGCAGTACTTC. Translated: CASSLQEPGLAVEQYF. Complete variable domain (other parts from reference TRBV5-4 and TRBJ2-7): ETGVTQSPTHLIKTRGQQVTLRCSSQSGHNTVSWYQQALGQGPQFIFQYYREEENGRGNFPPRFSGLQFPNYSSELNVNALELDDSALYLCASSLQEPGLAVEQYFGPGTRLTVT.

The chain carries TRBV11-2 and TRBJ2-5, with 7 positions matching TRBD2. This CDR3 has 15 residues. The germline V gene has CDR1 SGHAT and CDR2 FQNNGV. With 1 base clipped from V and 5 bases from J, the junction kept 7 bases outside the gene matches. The CDR3 DNA is TGTGCCAGCAGCTTAGGTGGACTAGTCGGTGAGACCCAGTACTTC. Residues: CASSLGGLVGETQYF.

The chain links TRBV10-2 to TRBJ1-5; D gene ambiguous. V shed 2 bases and J shed 9 bases, with 11 bases lying between them. The CDR3 loop spans 13 amino acids. CDR1 is WSHSY and CDR2 is SAAADI in the germline V gene. CDR3 coding DNA: TGCGCCAGCAGTGAGGGGAGTCAGCTGCCCCAGCATTTT. Translating it yields CASSEGSQLPQHF.

The CDR3 sequence: CASNQEVGANVLTF. The DNA of the CDR3 is TGCGCCAGCAACCAGGAGGTGGGGGCCAACGTCCTGACTTTC. The chain couples TRBV10-1 to TRBJ2-6; D possibly corresponds to TRBD2 (5 bases). This CDR3 is built from 14 residues. V lost 7 bases and J lost 4, with 11 bases in between. Germline V gene sequence: CDR1 WNHNN, CDR2 SYGVQD (reference sequence).

The J gene is TRBJ2-7, the V gene TRBV15; D is undetermined. The CDR3 covers 12 residues. The germline gives CDR1 LNHNV, CDR2 YYDKDF (reference sequence). The V end lost 3 bases, the J end lost 6 bases, and 9 bases lay between the germline ends. CDR3 loop: CATSSGAGEQYF. CDR3 nucleotides: TGTGCCACCAGCAGTGGTGCTGGCGAGCAGTACTTC.

The V call is TRBV6-5, the J call TRBJ1-5; possible D gene TRBD1, 6 bases. There are 13 residues in the CDR3. Per the germline V gene, CDR1 is MNHEY and CDR2 is SVGAGI. Trimming removed 7 bases at V and 5 bases at J, with 12 bases between. The CDR3 sequence is CASTTDRDQPQHF. The CDR3, as DNA: TGTGCCAGCACCACGGACAGAGATCAGCCCCAGCATTTT.

The genes are TRBV5-4 and TRBJ2-7; 14 nucleotides line up with TRBD2. J lost 4 bases, V lost 1 base, and 16 bases had no gene match. The CDR3 is 20 residues long. CDR1 and CDR2 (germline): SGHNT, YYREEE (reference sequence). CDR3 residues: CASSLPPGLAGEERVYEQYF. The CDR3 nucleotides read TGTGCCAGCAGCTTGCCACCGGGACTAGCGGGAGAAGAGAGGGTTTACGAGCAGTACTTC. Complete variable domain (other parts from reference TRBV5-4 and TRBJ2-7): ETGVTQSPTHLIKTRGQQVTLRCSSQSGHNTVSWYQQALGQGPQFIFQYYREEENGRGNFPPRFSGLQFPNYSSELNVNALELDDSALYLCASSLPPGLAGEERVYEQYFGPGTRLTVT.

The J gene is TRBJ1-2, the V gene TRBV19; D is possibly TRBD1 (6 bases). This CDR3 comprises 13 residues. Germline V gene sequence: CDR1 LNHDA, CDR2 SQIVND (reference sequence). Trimming shortened V by 3 bases and J by 6 bases, and 11 bases separated the two germline ends. The CDR3 reads CASSMSGAHGYTF. The CDR3 DNA reads TGTGCCAGTAGTATGTCGGGGGCCCATGGCTACACCTTC.

The V and J genes are TRBV29-1 and TRBJ1-5; the D is unclear. This CDR3 has 16 residues. Trimming took off 3 bases at V and 5 bases at J, with 20 bases between the two ends. Germline V gives CDR1 SQVTM, CDR2 ANQGSEA. CDR3 in DNA: TGCAGCGTTGAGGGAAGACCGGGCCCCGGGCATCAGCCCCAGCATTTT. Protein sequence: CSVEGRPGPGHQPQHF.

V is TRBV9 and J is TRBJ2-7, with 9 bases matching TRBD2. The CDR3 is 15 residues long. Germline CDR1 reads SGDLS; CDR2 reads YYNGEE. V trimming: 0 bases; J trimming: 6 bases; junction bases outside the gene matches: 7. The chain's CDR3 is CASSVGTGLASEQYF. The CDR3 nucleotides read TGTGCCAGCAGCGTAGGAACGGGACTAGCAAGCGAGCAGTACTTC.

The chain couples TRBV6-5 to TRBJ1-5, with D uncertain. The CDR3 consists of 13 residues. The germline gives CDR1 MNHEY, CDR2 SVGAGI. V was pared by 5 bases and J by 3 bases, with 8 bases between. CDR3 sequence (DNA): TGTGCCAGCAGTGAAGCCCCCAATCAGCCCCAGCATTTT. It encodes CASSEAPNQPQHF.